The text below deals with one TCR beta chain. What it binds is not known. The data are from a study of radiation and T cells in renal cell carcinoma. Overall study findings and caveats: In blood, top tumor clones expanded by 2 weeks, shrinking by 4.

Time point noted: blood 4 weeks post-SBRT, at nephrectomy. Treatment reported: 15 Gy SBRT to primary tumor, nephrectomy 4 weeks later. Nephrectomy followed 15 Gy stereotactic body radiation by 4 weeks. Serial blood draws occurred at baseline and 2 and 4 weeks post-SBRT. Sequencing was performed with immunoSEQ multiplex PCR; in TCRdb, only in-frame clones are kept and a portion is missing. The sample gives about 170,000 clones, around 89% of which show up once; approximately 10% is in the top ten. The CDR3 runs to 18 residues. CDR1 PRHDT and CDR2 FYEKMQ come from the germline V gene (reference sequence). The ends were cut back, 0 bases at V and 3 bases at J, with 20 bases in the middle.

The starting material was blood, obtained from a patient whose treatment included radiotherapy and nephrectomy. The TCR comes from a woman aged 45-65 years with renal cell carcinoma. The rearrangement uses TRBV13 and TRBJ1-1; D unclear. The chain's CDR3 is CASSLGRRVWSSDTEAFF. The CDR3 region has the DNA TGTGCCAGCAGCTTAGGCAGGAGGGTTTGGTCATCGGACACTGAAGCTTTCTTT.